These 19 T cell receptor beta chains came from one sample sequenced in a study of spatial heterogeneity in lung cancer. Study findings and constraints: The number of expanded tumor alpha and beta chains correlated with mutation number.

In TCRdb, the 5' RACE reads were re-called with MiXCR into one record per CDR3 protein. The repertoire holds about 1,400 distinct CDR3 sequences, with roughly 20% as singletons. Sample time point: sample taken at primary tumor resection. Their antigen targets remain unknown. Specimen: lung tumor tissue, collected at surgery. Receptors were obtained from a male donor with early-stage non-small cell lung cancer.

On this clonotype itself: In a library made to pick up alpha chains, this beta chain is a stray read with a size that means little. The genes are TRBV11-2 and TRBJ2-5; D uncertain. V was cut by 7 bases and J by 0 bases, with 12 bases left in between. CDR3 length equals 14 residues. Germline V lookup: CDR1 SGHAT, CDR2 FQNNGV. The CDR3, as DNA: TGTGCCAGCAACCCATTCGACAACCAAGAGACCCAGTACTTC. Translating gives CASNPFDNQETQYF.

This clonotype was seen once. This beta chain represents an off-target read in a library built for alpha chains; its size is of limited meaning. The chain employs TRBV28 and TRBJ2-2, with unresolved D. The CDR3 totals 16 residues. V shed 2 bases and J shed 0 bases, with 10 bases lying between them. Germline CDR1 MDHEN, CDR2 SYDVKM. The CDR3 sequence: CASSLPGRANTGELFF. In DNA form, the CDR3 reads TGTGCCAGCAGTTTACCCGGACGGGCGAACACCGGGGAGCTGTTTTTT.

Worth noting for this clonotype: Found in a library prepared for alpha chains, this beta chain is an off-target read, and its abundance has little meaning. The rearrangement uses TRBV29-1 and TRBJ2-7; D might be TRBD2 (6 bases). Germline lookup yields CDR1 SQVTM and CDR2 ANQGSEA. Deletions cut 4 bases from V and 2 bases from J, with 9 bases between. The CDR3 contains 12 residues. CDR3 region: CSVAGTAYEQYF. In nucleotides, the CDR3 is TGCAGCGTTGCCGGGACTGCCTACGAGCAGTACTTC.

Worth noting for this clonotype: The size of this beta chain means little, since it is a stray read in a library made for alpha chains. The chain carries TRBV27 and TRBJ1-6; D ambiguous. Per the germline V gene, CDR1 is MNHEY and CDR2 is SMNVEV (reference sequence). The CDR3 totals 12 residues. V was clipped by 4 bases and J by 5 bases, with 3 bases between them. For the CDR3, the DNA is TGTGCCAGCAGTTACGATAATTCACCCCTCCACTTT. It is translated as CASSYDNSPLHF.

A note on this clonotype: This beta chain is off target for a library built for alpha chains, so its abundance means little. CDR3 sequence (DNA): TGTGCCAGCAGCCACGACAGGGATGAGCAGTACTTC. Amino acid sequence: CASSHDRDEQYF. J is TRBJ2-7 and V is TRBV7-8; TRBD1 aligns across 7 bases. Germline CDR1 and CDR2: SGHVS and FQNEAQ. The V gene end was trimmed by 5 bases and the J gene end by 7 bases; junction bases not matched to a gene: 5. The CDR3 totals 12 residues.

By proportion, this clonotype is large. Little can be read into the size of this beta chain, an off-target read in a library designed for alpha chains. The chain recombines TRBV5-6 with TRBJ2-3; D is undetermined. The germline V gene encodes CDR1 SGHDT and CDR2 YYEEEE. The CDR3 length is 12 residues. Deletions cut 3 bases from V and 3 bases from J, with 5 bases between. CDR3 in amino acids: CASSYATDTQYF. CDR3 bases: TGTGCCAGCAGCTATGCTACAGATACGCAGTATTTT.

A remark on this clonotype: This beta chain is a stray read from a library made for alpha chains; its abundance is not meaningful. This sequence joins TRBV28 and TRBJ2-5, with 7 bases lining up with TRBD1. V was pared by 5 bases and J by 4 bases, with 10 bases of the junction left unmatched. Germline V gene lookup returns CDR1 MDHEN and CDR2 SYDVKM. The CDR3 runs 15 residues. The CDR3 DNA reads TGTGCCAGCAGTGACAGGGTCGGCTCCCGAGAGACCCAGTACTTC. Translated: CASSDRVGSRETQYF.

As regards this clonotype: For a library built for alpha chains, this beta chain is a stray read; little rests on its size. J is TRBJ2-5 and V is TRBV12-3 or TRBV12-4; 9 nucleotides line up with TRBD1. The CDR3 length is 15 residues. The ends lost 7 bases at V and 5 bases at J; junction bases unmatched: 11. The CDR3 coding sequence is TGTGCCAGCAACTCGGACAGGGGCAACAGGGAGACCCAGTACTTC. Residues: CASNSDRGNRETQYF.

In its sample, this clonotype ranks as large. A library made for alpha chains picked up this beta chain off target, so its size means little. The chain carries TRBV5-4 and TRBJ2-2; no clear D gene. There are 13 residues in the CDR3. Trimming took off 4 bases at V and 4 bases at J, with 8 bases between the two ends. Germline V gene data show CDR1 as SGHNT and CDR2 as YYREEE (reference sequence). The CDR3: CASSPDSTGELFF. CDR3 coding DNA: TGTGCCAGCAGCCCCGACTCCACCGGGGAGCTGTTTTTT.

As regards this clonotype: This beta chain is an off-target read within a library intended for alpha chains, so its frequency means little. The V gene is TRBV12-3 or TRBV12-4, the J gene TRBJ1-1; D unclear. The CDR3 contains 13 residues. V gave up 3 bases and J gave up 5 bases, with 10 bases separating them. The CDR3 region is CASSFLSGTEAFF. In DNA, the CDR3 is TGTGCCAGCAGTTTTTTAAGTGGGACTGAAGCTTTCTTT.

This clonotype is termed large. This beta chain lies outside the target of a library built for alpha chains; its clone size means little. The CDR3, as DNA: TGTGCCTGGAGCTTTAAGAGAGAGACCCAGTACTTC. It encodes CAWSFKRETQYF. The chain combines TRBV30 with TRBJ2-5; unclear D gene. Germline V gene data show CDR1 as GTSNPN and CDR2 as SVGIG (reference sequence). V was cut by 3 bases and J by 4 bases, with 9 bases left in between. CDR3 length equals 12 residues.

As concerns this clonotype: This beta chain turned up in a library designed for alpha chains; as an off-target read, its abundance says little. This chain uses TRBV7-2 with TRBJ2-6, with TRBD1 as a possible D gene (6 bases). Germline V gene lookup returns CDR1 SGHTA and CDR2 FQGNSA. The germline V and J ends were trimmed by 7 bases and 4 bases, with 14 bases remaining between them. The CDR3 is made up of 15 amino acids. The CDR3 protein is CASTEGGSGANVLTF. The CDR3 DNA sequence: TGTGCCAGCACAGAAGGGGGTTCCGGGGCCAACGTCCTGACTTTC. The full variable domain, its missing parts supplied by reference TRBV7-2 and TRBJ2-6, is GAGVSQSPSNKVTEKGKDVELRCDPISGHTALYWYRQSLGQGLEFLIYFQGNSAPDKSGLPSDRFSAERTGGSVSTLTIQRTQQEDSAVYLCASTEGGSGANVLTFGAGSRLTVL.

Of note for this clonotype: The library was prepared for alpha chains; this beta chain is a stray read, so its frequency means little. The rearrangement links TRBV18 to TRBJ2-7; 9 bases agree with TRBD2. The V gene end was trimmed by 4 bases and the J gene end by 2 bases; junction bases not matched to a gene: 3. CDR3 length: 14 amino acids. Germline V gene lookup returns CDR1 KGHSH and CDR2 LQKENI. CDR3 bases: TGTGCCAGCTCACGACTAGCGGCAACCTACGAGCAGTACTTC. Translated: CASSRLAATYEQYF.

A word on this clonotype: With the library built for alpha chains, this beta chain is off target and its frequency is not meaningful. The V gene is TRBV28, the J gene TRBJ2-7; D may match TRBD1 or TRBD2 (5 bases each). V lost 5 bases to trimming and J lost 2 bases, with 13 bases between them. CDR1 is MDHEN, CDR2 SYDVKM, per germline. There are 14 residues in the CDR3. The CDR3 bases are TGTGCCAGCAGTCACCGGGACCCTACCTACGAGCAGTACTTC. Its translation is CASSHRDPTYEQYF.

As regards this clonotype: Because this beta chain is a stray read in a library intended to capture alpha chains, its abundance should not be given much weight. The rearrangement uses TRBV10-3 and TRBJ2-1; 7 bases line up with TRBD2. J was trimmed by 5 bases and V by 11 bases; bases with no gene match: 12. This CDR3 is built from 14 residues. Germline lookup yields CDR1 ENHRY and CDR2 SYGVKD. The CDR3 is CAVLRASGNNEQFF. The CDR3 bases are TGTGCCGTATTAAGGGCTAGCGGAAACAATGAGCAGTTCTTC.

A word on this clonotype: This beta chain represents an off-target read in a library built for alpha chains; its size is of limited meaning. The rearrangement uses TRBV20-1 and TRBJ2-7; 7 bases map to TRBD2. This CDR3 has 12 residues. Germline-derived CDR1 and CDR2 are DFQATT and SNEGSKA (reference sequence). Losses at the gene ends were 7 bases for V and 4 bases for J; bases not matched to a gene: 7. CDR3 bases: TGCAGTGTTAGGCGGGAGAGTTACGAGCAGTACTTC. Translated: CSVRRESYEQYF.

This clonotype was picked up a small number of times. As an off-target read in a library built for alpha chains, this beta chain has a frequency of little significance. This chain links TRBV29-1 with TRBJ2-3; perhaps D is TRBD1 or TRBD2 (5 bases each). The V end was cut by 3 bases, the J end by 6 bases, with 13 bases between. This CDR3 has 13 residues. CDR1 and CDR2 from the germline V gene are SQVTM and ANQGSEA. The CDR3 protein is CSVETPGPDTQYF. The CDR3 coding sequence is TGCAGCGTTGAGACTCCGGGACCTGATACGCAGTATTTT.

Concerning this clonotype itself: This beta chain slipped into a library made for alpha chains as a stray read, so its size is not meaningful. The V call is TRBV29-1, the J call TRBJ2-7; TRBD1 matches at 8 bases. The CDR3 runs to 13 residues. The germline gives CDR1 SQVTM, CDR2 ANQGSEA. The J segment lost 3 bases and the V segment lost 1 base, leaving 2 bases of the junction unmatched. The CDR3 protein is CSVEAGTGYEQYF. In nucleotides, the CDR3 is TGCAGCGTTGAAGCAGGGACAGGCTACGAGCAGTACTTC.

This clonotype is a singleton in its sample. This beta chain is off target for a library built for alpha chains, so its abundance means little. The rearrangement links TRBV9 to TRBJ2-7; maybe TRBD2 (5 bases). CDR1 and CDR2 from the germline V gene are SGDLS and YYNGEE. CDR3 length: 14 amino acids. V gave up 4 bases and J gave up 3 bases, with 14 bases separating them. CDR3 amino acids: CASSPSLASYEQYF. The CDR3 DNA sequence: TGTGCCAGCAGCCCGTCTTTAGCGAGCTACGAGCAGTACTTC.